Presented here are 3 T cell receptor beta chains from one specimen sequenced in a study of OX40 agonist ivuxolimab in advanced cancers. Libraries were prepared by immunoSEQ multiplex PCR; TCRdb keeps only in-frame clonotypes and omits some of them. Of about 96,000 clones in the sample, approximately 80% were seen once. The sample consisted of CD4+ or CD8+ T cells sorted from blood, taken in a trial of the OX40 agonist ivuxolimab. Every receptor here comes from an adult with an advanced solid tumor such as melanoma, head and neck, liver or kidney cancer.

This rearrangement joins TRBV7-9 to TRBJ2-7; weak D call: TRBD2 (6 bases). Germline V gene sequence: CDR1 SEHNR, CDR2 FQNEAQ (reference sequence). The CDR3 is 15 residues long. V was clipped by 3 bases and J by 3 bases, with 15 bases between them. DNA for the CDR3: TGTGCCAGCAGCTTGAGTTGGGGGGAAGACTACGAGCAGTACTTC. Its protein is CASSLSWGEDYEQYF.

This chain joins TRBV7-2 and TRBJ2-7; possibly TRBD1 or TRBD2 for D (6 bases each). Per the germline V gene, CDR1 is SGHTA and CDR2 is FQGNSA. Trimming took 4 bases from V and 2 from J, leaving 15 bases between them. The CDR3 is made up of 15 amino acids. The CDR3 protein is CASSSGGTTTYEQYF. Here the CDR3 DNA reads TGTGCCAGCAGCTCTGGGGGGACAACCACCTACGAGCAGTACTTC.

The chain recombines TRBV2 with TRBJ2-7; 10 bases align to TRBD1. V shed 6 bases and J 7 bases; nucleotides not matched to a gene: 6. The CDR3 totals 13 residues. Germline CDR1 reads SNHLY; CDR2 reads FYNNEI. This chain's CDR3 is CASRKGQGIEQYF. The CDR3 DNA sequence: TGTGCCAGCAGAAAGGGACAGGGGATAGAGCAGTACTTC. The whole variable domain, remainder taken from reference TRBV2 and TRBJ2-7, is EPEVTQTPSHQVTQMGQEVILRCVPISNHLYFYWYRQILGQKVEFLVSFYNNEISEKSEIFDDQFSVERPDGSNFTLKIRSTKLEDSAMYFCASRKGQGIEQYFGPGTRLTVT.